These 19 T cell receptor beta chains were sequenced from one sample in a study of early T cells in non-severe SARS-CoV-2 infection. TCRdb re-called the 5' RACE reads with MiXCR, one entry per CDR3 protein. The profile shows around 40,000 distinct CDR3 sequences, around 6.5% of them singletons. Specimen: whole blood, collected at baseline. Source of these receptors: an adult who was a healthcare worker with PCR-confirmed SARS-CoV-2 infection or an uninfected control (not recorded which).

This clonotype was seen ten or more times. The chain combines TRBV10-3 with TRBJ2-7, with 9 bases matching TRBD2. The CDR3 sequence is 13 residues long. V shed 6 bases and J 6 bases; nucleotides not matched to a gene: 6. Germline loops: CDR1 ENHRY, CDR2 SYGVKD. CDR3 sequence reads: CAIRGSGSPEQYF. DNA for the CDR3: TGTGCCATCAGGGGTAGCGGGAGCCCCGAGCAGTACTTC.

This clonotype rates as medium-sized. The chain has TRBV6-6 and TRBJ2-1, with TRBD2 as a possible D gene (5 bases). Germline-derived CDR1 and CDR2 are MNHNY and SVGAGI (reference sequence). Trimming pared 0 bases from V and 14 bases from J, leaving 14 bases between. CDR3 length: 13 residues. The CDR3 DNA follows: TGTGCCAGCAGTTACTCGGATAAGTTCGGGGAGTTCTTC. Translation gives CASSYSDKFGEFF.

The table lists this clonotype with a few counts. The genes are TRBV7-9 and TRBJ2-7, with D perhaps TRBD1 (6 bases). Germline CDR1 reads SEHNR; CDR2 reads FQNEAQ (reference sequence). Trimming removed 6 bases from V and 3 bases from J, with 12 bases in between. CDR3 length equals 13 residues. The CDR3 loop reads CASRDGQFYEQYF. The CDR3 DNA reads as TGTGCCAGCAGGGACGGACAGTTCTACGAGCAGTACTTC. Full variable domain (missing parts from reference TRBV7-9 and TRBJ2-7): DTGVSQNPRHKITKRGQNVTFRCDPISEHNRLYWYRQTLGQGPEFLTYFQNEAQLEKSRLLSDRFSAERPKGSFSTLEIQRTEQGDSAMYLCASRDGQFYEQYFGPGTRLTVT.

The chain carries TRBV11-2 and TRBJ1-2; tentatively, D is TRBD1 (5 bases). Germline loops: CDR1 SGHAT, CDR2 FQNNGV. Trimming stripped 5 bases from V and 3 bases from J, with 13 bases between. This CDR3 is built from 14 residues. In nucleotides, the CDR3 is TGTGCCAGCAGCCCGGACATGGCGGACTATGGCTACACCTTC. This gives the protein CASSPDMADYGYTF.

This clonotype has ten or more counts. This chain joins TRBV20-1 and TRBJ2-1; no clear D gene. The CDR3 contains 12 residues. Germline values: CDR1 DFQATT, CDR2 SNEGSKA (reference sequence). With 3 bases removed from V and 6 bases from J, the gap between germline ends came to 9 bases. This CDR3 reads CSARPLGNEQFF. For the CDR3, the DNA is TGCAGTGCTAGGCCCCTAGGCAATGAGCAGTTCTTC.

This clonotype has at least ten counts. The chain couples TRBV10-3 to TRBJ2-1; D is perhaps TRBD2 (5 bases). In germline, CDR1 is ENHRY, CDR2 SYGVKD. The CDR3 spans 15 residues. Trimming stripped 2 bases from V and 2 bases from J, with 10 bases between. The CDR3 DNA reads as TGTGCCATCAGTGAGACCCGGGATCCCTACAATGAGCAGTTCTTC. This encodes CAISETRDPYNEQFF.

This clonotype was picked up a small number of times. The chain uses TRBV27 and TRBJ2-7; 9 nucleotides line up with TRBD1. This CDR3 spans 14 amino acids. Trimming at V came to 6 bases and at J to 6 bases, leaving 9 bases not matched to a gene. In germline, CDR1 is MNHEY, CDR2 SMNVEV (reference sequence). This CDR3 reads CASSGQGRNREQYF. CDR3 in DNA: TGTGCCAGCAGCGGACAGGGGAGGAATCGCGAGCAGTACTTC.

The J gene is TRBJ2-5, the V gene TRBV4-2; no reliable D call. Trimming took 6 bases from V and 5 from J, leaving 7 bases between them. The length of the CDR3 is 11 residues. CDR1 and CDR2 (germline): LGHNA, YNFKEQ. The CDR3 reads CASSRDETQYF. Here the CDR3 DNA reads TGTGCCAGCAGTCGTGACGAGACCCAGTACTTC.

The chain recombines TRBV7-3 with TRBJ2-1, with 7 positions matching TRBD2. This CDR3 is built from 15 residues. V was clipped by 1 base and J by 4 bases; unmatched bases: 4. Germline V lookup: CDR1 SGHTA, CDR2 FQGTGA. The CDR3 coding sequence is TGTGCCAGCAGCTTAAAAGGGACTACGTACAATGAGCAGTTCTTC. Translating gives CASSLKGTTYNEQFF.

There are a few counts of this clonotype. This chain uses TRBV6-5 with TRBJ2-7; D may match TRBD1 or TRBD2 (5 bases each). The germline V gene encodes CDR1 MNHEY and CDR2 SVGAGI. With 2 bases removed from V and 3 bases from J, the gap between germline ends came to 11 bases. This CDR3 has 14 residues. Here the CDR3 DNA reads TGTGCCAGCAGTTACGGGGTGAGGGGCTACGAGCAGTACTTC. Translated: CASSYGVRGYEQYF.

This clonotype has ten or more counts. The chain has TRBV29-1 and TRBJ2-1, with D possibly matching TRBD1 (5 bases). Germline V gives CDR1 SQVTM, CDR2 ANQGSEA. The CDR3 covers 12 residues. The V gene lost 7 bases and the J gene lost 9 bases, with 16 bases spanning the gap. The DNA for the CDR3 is TGCAGCGCATCGGACACATGGGGTGAGCAGTTCTTC. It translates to CSASDTWGEQFF.

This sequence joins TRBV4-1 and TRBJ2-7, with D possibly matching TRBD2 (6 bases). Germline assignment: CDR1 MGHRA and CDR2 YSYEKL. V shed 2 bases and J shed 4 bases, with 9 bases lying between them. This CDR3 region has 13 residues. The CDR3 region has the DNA TGCGCCAGCAGCCAATGGGACTCGTACGAGCAGTACTTC. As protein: CASSQWDSYEQYF.

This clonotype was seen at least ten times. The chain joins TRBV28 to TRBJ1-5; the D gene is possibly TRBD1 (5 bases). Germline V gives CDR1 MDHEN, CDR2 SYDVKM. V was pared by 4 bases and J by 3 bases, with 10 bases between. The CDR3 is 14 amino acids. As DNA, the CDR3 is TGTGCCAGCAGTTCCGGGGACGCCAATCAGCCCCAGCATTTT. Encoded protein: CASSSGDANQPQHF.

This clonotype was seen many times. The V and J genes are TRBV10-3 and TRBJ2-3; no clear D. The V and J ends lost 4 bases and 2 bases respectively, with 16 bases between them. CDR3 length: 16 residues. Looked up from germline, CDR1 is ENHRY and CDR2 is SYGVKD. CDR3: CAISVGVGWDTDTQYF. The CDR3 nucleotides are TGTGCCATCAGTGTGGGCGTAGGCTGGGACACAGATACGCAGTATTTT.

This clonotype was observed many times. The CDR3 region is CASSFSPGLNSPLHF. As DNA, the CDR3 is TGTGCCAGCAGCTTCTCTCCTGGGTTGAACTCACCCCTCCACTTT. The gene calls are TRBV11-1 and TRBJ1-6; D is ambiguous. The CDR3 length is 15 residues. V was clipped by 3 bases and J by 10 bases, with 16 bases between them. CDR1 is SGHAT and CDR2 is FQDESV in the germline V gene (reference sequence).

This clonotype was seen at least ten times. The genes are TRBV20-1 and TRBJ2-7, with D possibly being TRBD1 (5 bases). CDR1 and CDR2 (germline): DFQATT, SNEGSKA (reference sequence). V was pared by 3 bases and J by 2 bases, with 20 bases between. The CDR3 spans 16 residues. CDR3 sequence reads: CSASAGHGSLPYEQYF. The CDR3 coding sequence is TGCAGTGCTAGTGCCGGACACGGCTCCTTACCCTACGAGCAGTACTTC.

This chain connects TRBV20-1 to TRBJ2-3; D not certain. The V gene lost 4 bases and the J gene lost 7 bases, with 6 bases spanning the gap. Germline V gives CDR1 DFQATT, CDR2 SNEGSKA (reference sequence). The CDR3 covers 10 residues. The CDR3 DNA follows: TGCAGTGCTACGGGCTATACGCAGTATTTT. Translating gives CSATGYTQYF.

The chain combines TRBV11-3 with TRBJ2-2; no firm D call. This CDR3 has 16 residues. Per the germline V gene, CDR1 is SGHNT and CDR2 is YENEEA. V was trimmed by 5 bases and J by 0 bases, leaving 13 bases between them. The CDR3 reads CASSPQTHPNTGELFF. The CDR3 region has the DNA TGTGCCAGCAGCCCCCAGACACATCCGAACACCGGGGAGCTGTTTTTT. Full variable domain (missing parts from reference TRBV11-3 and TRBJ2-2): EAGVVQSPRYKIIEKKQPVAFWCNPISGHNTLYWYLQNLGQGPELLIRYENEEAVDDSQLPKDRFSAERLKGVDSTLKIQPAELGDSAVYLCASSPQTHPNTGELFFGEGSRLTVL.

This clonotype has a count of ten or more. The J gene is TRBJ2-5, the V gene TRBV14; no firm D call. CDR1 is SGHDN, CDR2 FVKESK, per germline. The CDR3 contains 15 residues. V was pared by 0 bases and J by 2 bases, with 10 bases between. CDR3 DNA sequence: TGTGCCAGCAGCCAAGATACAGCGTGGCAAGAGACCCAGTACTTC. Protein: CASSQDTAWQETQYF.